This T cell receptor beta chain emerged from a study of blood T cell repertoires in COVID-19 (dated by TCRdb to 2020 to 2022). General notes on the study: The collaborator samples originated in the United States, Italy and Spain and spanned the acute and convalescent phases of COVID-19. The dataset comprised deeply sampled blood TCRbeta repertoires from subjects exposed to, actively infected with, or recovered from COVID-19. Where available, HLA class I and class II types were taken from metadata supplied by the sample provider and were not determined by assay-based typing. The prospective study material was composed of cDNA or gDNA derived from T cells, B-cell-depleted T cells, or PBMCs. Nearly every sample came with metadata listing a de-identified subject ID, COVID-19 status, age in years and sex. A freely available public database, intended as a resource for researchers studying the immune response to SARS-CoV-2, is where the repertoires were released. The samples were drawn from the first 160 participants of the ongoing ImmuneRACE study and from 950 to 1,500 subjects provided by 6 global collaborators. The investigation overall reported the following: The quantity of clinical and demographic metadata differed by source and by participant and was supplied without curation.

The collaborating institutions used their own protocols to collect whole blood in K2EDTA tubes. For TCRbeta analysis, collaborator samples were shipped as frozen whole blood, as isolated PBMCs, or as DNA extracted from either sample type. The CDR3 has 12 amino acids, counting the end cysteine and phenylalanine. Only CDR3 DNA is held: 36 bases, read in frame from base 1. The germline ends are 7 bases apart after V is trimmed by 6 bases and J by 4 bases. TCRbeta CDR3 regions were amplified from genomic DNA using the immunoSEQ Assay, a bias-controlled multiplex PCR. The authors' pipeline ran thus. Nucleated cell counts per sample were estimated from amplification of reference gene primers within the assay. To quantify the absolute abundance of each unique TCRbeta CDR3 rearrangement, sequence reads were collapsed and filtered. For each sample, productive Simpson clonality was calculated as the square root of Simpson's diversity index over productive rearrangements. The clones in this table, taken by TCRdb from immuneACCESS, are in-frame only. Not every clone is retained; where verified, under half of the shortfall comes from an unresolved V gene, and the cause of the rest is unknown. The V and J calls and clone size come from that table; D and trimming were worked out from the DNA. This sample holds more than 250,000 clones; more than 70% were observed only once. The ten biggest clones cover about 1.2% of the sample.

Details on this clone: No cognate antigen has been identified for it. Base-call qualities are not available, and no considerably larger clone is one nucleotide away.

The chain joins TRBV12-3 or TRBV12-4 to TRBJ2-1; no confident D gene assignment can be made. This TCR came from a woman aged 50 to 60 with acute or convalescent COVID-19. Sequencing input: peripheral blood. The nucleotide sequence is TGTGCCAGCAGCCCGACATACAATGAGCAGTTCTTC. Translated, this gives CASSPTYNEQFF.